Presented here are 4 T cell receptor beta chains from one specimen sequenced in a study of blood T cell repertoires in COVID-19. This table comes from immunoSEQ multiplex PCR, and its TCRdb copy is limited to in-frame clones, with some not included. The data show some 270,000 clones, with about 90% seen just once and 1.5% to 2% held by the top ten. The sample consisted of PBMCs or T cells enriched from blood (not recorded which). The receptors come from a woman aged 55-69 years who had recovered from COVID-19.

This clone was seen a single time. The chain uses TRBV5-1 and TRBJ1-1; D is possibly TRBD1 (6 bases). Trimming cost V 5 bases and J 6 bases, with 17 bases left between them. This CDR3 region has 14 residues. Germline loops: CDR1 SGHRS, CDR2 YFSETQ. The CDR3 loop is CASRGESGAAEAFF. CDR3 DNA: TGCGCCAGCAGGGGTGAGTCAGGGGCCGCTGAAGCTTTCTTT.

The rearrangement uses TRBV6-1 and TRBJ2-1, with D possibly TRBD1 on 7 matching bases. Trimming removed 2 bases from V and 8 bases from J, with 16 bases in between. The germline V gene encodes CDR1 MNHNS and CDR2 SASEGT. This CDR3 is built from 15 residues. The DNA of the CDR3 is TGTGCCAGCAGTGAACGGCAGGGGGACTGGGATGAGCAGTTCTTC. It yields the protein CASSERQGDWDEQFF.

This clone was counted a single time. The V and J genes are TRBV9 and TRBJ2-1; 10 bases fit TRBD2. The germline V gene has CDR1 SGDLS and CDR2 YYNGEE. This CDR3 is 16 amino acids long. V was clipped by 4 bases and J by 8 bases; unmatched bases: 12. The CDR3 DNA sequence: TGTGCCAGCAGCATCGGGCTAGCGGGAGTTTTCCATGAGCAGTTCTTC. Its protein product is CASSIGLAGVFHEQFF.

The rearrangement joins TRBV7-9 to TRBJ2-7, with D possibly being TRBD1 (5 bases). The V gene's germline CDR1 is SEHNR and CDR2 FQNEAQ (reference sequence). Trimming took 1 base from V and 0 from J, leaving 7 bases between them. The CDR3 contains 14 residues. The CDR3 region has the DNA TGTGCCAGCAGCTTAGTACAGGACTCCTACGAGCAGTACTTC. Protein: CASSLVQDSYEQYF.